This TCR beta chain was sequenced for a study of T cell changes during pregnancy in multiple sclerosis. CDR1 is MNHNS and CDR2 is SASEGT in the germline V gene. This CDR3 is built from 13 residues. V gave up 6 bases and J gave up 12 bases, with 21 bases separating them. Libraries were prepared by immunoSEQ multiplex PCR; TCRdb keeps only in-frame clonotypes and omits some of them. Among 50,000 to 70,000 clones, about 91% were seen once, and the ten largest hold less than 6%. This sample comprised CD8+ T cells from peripheral blood mononuclear cells, obtained before pregnancy. The sequence derives from a female donor with multiple sclerosis, enrolled in a pregnancy study. The V and J genes are TRBV6-1 and TRBJ2-7; D perhaps matches TRBD1 (6 bases). The CDR3 is CASSSTGTQGGYF. The CDR3 nucleotides are TGTGCCAGCAGCTCGACCGGGACCCAAGGGGGGTACTTC.